This TCR beta chain was profiled in a study of T cell repertoires and Cas9 in healthy adults. Study in general: Characterization of SpCas9-reactive CD4 and CD8 T cells covered multi-effector potency, cytotoxicity and lineage.

Assay: immunoSEQ multiplex PCR; the TCRdb copy retains only in-frame clones and omits some. This sample yields around 25,000 clones, of which roughly 90% are seen a single time; around 0.71% belongs to the top ten. A word on this clone: Its specificity is not known.

Regarding the study as a whole: SpCas9-reactive effector T cells were reportedly restrained in vitro by SpCas9-reactive regulatory T cells.

V shed 0 bases and J shed 1 base, with 3 bases lying between them. The CDR3 loop spans 13 amino acids. CDR1 is SGHDT and CDR2 is YYEEEE in the germline V gene. Sequencing was performed on CD4+ effector T cells (CD127+, CD25-, CD137-, CD154-) from PBMCs; culture status not recorded. The chain combines TRBV5-6 with TRBJ2-3; D is unresolved. The receptor comes from a human donor in good health. The CDR3 protein is CASSLGGTDTQYF. The CDR3 DNA follows: TGTGCCAGCAGCTTGGGGGGCACAGATACGCAGTATTTT. Drawing the rest from reference TRBV5-6 and TRBJ2-3, the complete variable domain is DAGVTQSPTHLIKTRGQQVTLRCSPKSGHDTVSWYQQALGQGPQFIFQYYEEEERQRGNFPDRFSGHQFPNYSSELNVNALLLGDSALYLCASSLGGTDTQYFGPGTRLTVL.